These T cell receptor beta chains were read from a single sample in a study of T cells expressing NK-cell markers. Reanalyzing the 5' RACE reads, TCRdb keeps one entry per CDR3 protein, without DNA. The sample data list fewer than 550,000 distinct CDR3 sequences. Sequencing was done on a sample of blood T cells: a sorted CD56 or NKG2C T cell subset, CD4+ or CD8+ T cells, or bulk PBMC T cells (not recorded which). The receptor set was obtained from a woman in her 50s in good health. Both conserved end residues are part of each CDR3.

V gene	J gene	CDR3 protein
TRBV30	TRBJ2-3	CASNSGSTDTQYF
TRBV5-1	TRBJ2-1	CASSIQDYNEQFF
TRBV7-9	TRBJ2-7	CASSSSSDEQYF
TRBV29-1	TRBJ1-4	CSVVPGEGGKLFF
TRBV4-1	TRBJ2-1	CASSQASLAGEGEQFF
TRBV7-8	TRBJ2-6	CASSRDRVVLTNVLTF
TRBV7-9	TRBJ2-5	CASRPPSTQETQYF
TRBV11-3	TRBJ2-7	CASTRVPHEQYF
TRBV5-1	TRBJ2-1	CASSLGTANNEQFF
TRBV7-9	TRBJ2-5	CASSLARTTQYF
TRBV12-3/TRBV12-4	TRBJ2-5	CASSSARETQYF
TRBV20-1	TRBJ2-1	CSARRPGYNEQFF
TRBV4-1	TRBJ2-1	CASSQVSAGVSYNEQFF
TRBV12-3/TRBV12-4	TRBJ1-5	CASSTGIREPQHF
TRBV6-1	TRBJ1-2	CASSDPRGYTF
TRBV11-2	TRBJ2-1	CASSFVVSGGGEQFF
TRBV3-1	TRBJ1-5	CASSQDTQTNQPQHF
TRBV10-3	TRBJ1-2	CAISDPGSDGYTF
TRBV9	TRBJ2-3	CASSVGTSGRTSTDTQYF
TRBV5-5	TRBJ1-2	CASSLRTAWTQANYGYTF
TRBV24-1	TRBJ2-3	CATSRREADTQYF
TRBV7-9	TRBJ1-1	CASPMNTEAFF
TRBV5-1	TRBJ2-2	CASRGTINTGELFF
TRBV12-3/TRBV12-4	TRBJ2-4	CASSLALDGIQYF
TRBV12-3/TRBV12-4	TRBJ1-5	CASSLRVGQPQHF
TRBV20-1	TRBJ2-3	CSFGNWRGRELHTQYF
TRBV7-2	TRBJ1-2	CASSSRQGVFGNYGYTF
TRBV2	TRBJ2-2	CASSVELAGELFF
TRBV12-3/TRBV12-4	TRBJ2-3	CASSGPGGFRGGSTDTQYF
TRBV3-1	TRBJ2-1	CASSQERGGLAGGGEQFF
TRBV5-1	TRBJ1-2	CASSLRLGQGLYGYTF
TRBV20-1	TRBJ2-2	CSARDIGTPLTGELFF
TRBV6-5	TRBJ1-6	CASSFARGQAPLHF
TRBV6-5	TRBJ1-1	CASSELTGAEAFF
TRBV3-1	TRBJ2-7	CASSQGWDPGYEQYF
TRBV14	TRBJ2-3	CASSQRPSGRTDTQYF
TRBV15	TRBJ2-1	CATSRDIPRSNEQFF
TRBV7-3	TRBJ2-5	CASSLTPRMSAETQYF
TRBV12-3/TRBV12-4	TRBJ1-5	CASSRGINQPQHF
TRBV12-3/TRBV12-4	TRBJ1-2	CASSFERGNGYTF
TRBV15	TRBJ2-7	CATSRDRAAYEQYF
TRBV20-1	TRBJ1-1	CSALDRASSNTEAFF
TRBV12-5	TRBJ2-5	CASGLPSRLAGGQETQYF
TRBV2	TRBJ2-7	CASSDIGGSFSHEQYF
TRBV12-3/TRBV12-4	TRBJ1-3	CASSPTGAGGNTIYF
TRBV9	TRBJ1-1	CASSVEEGLVTEAFF